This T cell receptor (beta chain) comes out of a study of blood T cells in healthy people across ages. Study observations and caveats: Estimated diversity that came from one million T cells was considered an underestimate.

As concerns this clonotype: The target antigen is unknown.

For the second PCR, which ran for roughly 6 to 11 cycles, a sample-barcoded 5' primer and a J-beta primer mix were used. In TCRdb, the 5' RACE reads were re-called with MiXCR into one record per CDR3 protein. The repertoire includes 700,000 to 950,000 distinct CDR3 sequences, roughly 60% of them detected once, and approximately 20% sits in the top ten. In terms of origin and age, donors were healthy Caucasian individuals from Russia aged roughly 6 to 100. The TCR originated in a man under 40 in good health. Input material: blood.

The CDR3 region is CASSLARTGENEQFF. Here the CDR3 DNA reads TGTGCCAGCAGCTTAGCCCGCACGGGGGAAAATGAGCAGTTCTTC. The genes are TRBV7-8 and TRBJ2-1, with D possibly being TRBD2 (6 bases). Trimming removed 0 bases at V and 7 bases at J, with 13 bases between. The CDR3 loop spans 15 amino acids. The germline gives CDR1 SGHVS, CDR2 FQNEAQ.